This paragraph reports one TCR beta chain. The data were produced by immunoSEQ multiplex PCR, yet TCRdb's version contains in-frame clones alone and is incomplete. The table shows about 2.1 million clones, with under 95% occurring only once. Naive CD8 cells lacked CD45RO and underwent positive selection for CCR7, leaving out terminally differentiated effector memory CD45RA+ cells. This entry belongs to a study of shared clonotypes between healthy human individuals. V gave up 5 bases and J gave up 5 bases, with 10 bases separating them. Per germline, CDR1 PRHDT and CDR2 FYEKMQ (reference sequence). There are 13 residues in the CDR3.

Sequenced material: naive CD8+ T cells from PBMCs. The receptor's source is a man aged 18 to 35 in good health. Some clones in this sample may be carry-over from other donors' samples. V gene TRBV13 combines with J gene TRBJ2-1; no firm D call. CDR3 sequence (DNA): TGTGCCAGCAGCGGCCAGCTAGACAATGAGCAGTTCTTC. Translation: CASSGQLDNEQFF.